This is a list of T cell receptor beta chains from one sample in a study of a mutant IDH1 vaccine in newly diagnosed glioma. Here immunoSEQ multiplex PCR was the method, and the copy in TCRdb shows in-frame clones only, minus some. The table records 50,000 or so clones, roughly 90% of them present only once. The antigens these receptors bind are not known. Specimen: PBMCs, collected from a glioma patient whose treatment included an IDH1 peptide vaccine. The receptors shown here come from a man aged 45 to 65 with glioma. The CDR3 runs from the conserved cysteine through the conserved F or W. A D gene is named only where the DNA matches it firmly. Not all rows give a size; the values are once, few, many and, for expanded clones, a class.

cdr3_nt: TGTGCCAGCAGCTCGGGACTAGCGGGGGGCTACGAGCAGTACTTC
cdr3_aa: CASSSGLAGGYEQYF
j_call: TRBJ2-7
v_call: TRBV5-5
clone_size: once
d_call: TRBD2

cdr3_nt: TGTGCCAGCAGCTTAGCCTTAGGGCGGGATCAAGAGACCCAGTACTTC
cdr3_aa: CASSLALGRDQETQYF
j_call: TRBJ2-5
v_call: TRBV7-9
clone_size: .
d_call: .

cdr3_nt: TGTGCCAGCAGCGTAGACGGGACACCCACAGGGCCCCAGCATTTT
cdr3_aa: CASSVDGTPTGPQHF
j_call: TRBJ1-5
v_call: TRBV9
clone_size: .
d_call: .

cdr3_nt: TGTGCCAGCGACAGGTTCTCCTACGAGCAGTACTTC
cdr3_aa: CASDRFSYEQYF
j_call: TRBJ2-7
v_call: TRBV5-8
clone_size: .
d_call: .

cdr3_nt: TGTGCCAGCAGTGAGTCGACTAGCGGGGGAGGAATAGATACGCAGTATTTT
cdr3_aa: CASSESTSGGGIDTQYF
j_call: TRBJ2-3
v_call: TRBV6-4
clone_size: .
d_call: TRBD2

cdr3_nt: TGTGCCAGCAGCTTGGAGAGGAACACTGAAGCTTTCTTT
cdr3_aa: CASSLERNTEAFF
j_call: TRBJ1-1
v_call: TRBV5-8
clone_size: .
d_call: .

cdr3_nt: TGTGCTAGCAGCTTACTTGGCCGGCCGGCGACTGAAGCTTTCTTT
cdr3_aa: CASSLLGRPATEAFF
j_call: TRBJ1-1
v_call: TRBV7-7
clone_size: once
d_call: .

cdr3_nt: TGTGCCAGCAGACACGGACAGGGGAACTATGGCTACACCTTC
cdr3_aa: CASRHGQGNYGYTF
j_call: TRBJ1-2
v_call: TRBV6-6
clone_size: .
d_call: TRBD1

cdr3_nt: TGCGCCAGCAGCACGGGGACAGGCGATAGCAATCAGCCCCAGCATTTT
cdr3_aa: CASSTGTGDSNQPQHF
j_call: TRBJ1-5
v_call: TRBV5-1
clone_size: .
d_call: TRBD1

cdr3_nt: TGTGCCAGCATAGGATTAAGAGCTAGCGGGTCCTACGAGCAGTACTTC
cdr3_aa: CASIGLRASGSYEQYF
j_call: TRBJ2-7
v_call: TRBV2
clone_size: .
d_call: TRBD2

cdr3_nt: TGTGCCAGCAGGGACAAGGACAGGGGTGGAAACACCATATATTTT
cdr3_aa: CASRDKDRGGNTIYF
j_call: TRBJ1-3
v_call: TRBV6-1
clone_size: once
d_call: TRBD1

cdr3_nt: TGTGCCAGCAGCAAAGCGCTGCGCGGCTGGAAGGGTGGAGAGACCCAGTACTTC
cdr3_aa: CASSKALRGWKGGETQYF
j_call: TRBJ2-5
v_call: TRBV21-1
clone_size: once
d_call: .

cdr3_nt: TGTGCCAGCAGCTTACGGTCAAGTGGCGAAGCTTTCTTT
cdr3_aa: CASSLRSSGEAFF
j_call: TRBJ1-1
v_call: TRBV7-9
clone_size: .
d_call: .

cdr3_nt: TGTGCCAGCCATCCTGTAGGGGGGACAGGGGCTTACAATGAGCAGTTCTTC
cdr3_aa: CASHPVGGTGAYNEQFF
j_call: TRBJ2-1
v_call: TRBV11-2
clone_size: .
d_call: TRBD1

cdr3_nt: TGTGCCAGCAGCCAAGTGAAGGGTAACTATGGCTACACCTTC
cdr3_aa: CASSQVKGNYGYTF
j_call: TRBJ1-2
v_call: TRBV4-2
clone_size: once
d_call: .

cdr3_nt: TGTGCCAGCTCACCGGAGGATCACAGGGTCAAGGACACTGAAGCTTTCTTT
cdr3_aa: CASSPEDHRVKDTEAFF
j_call: TRBJ1-1
v_call: TRBV18
clone_size: .
d_call: .

cdr3_nt: TGTGCCAGCAGCCCGGGGGGGGGCCTTAATGAAAAACTGTTTTTT
cdr3_aa: CASSPGGGLNEKLFF
j_call: TRBJ1-4
v_call: TRBV7-2
clone_size: .
d_call: .

cdr3_nt: TGCGCCAGCAGCTTGTGGGGACAGGGGGCCGGTACGGAGCAGTTCTTC
cdr3_aa: CASSLWGQGAGTEQFF
j_call: TRBJ2-1
v_call: TRBV5-1
clone_size: .
d_call: TRBD1

cdr3_nt: TGTGCCAGCAGTTGGGCATCCCCGTCGCGAGATACGCAGTATTTT
cdr3_aa: CASSWASPSRDTQYF
j_call: TRBJ2-3
v_call: TRBV6-5
clone_size: .
d_call: .

cdr3_nt: TGCGCCAGCAGCCAAGATCGGCGGTCGAACACTGAAGCTTTCTTT
cdr3_aa: CASSQDRRSNTEAFF
j_call: TRBJ1-1
v_call: TRBV4-3
clone_size: .
d_call: .

cdr3_nt: TGTGCCACCCAAGGGTATTATGAAGATACGCAGTATTTT
cdr3_aa: CATQGYYEDTQYF
j_call: TRBJ2-3
v_call: TRBV2
clone_size: .
d_call: .

cdr3_nt: TGTGCCAGCAGCTTAGGGACTAGCGGGGCGCAGTACTTC
cdr3_aa: CASSLGTSGAQYF
j_call: TRBJ2-7
v_call: TRBV7-8
clone_size: once
d_call: TRBD2

cdr3_nt: TGTGCCAGCAGCTCCCACAGGGTCGGCTACACCTTC
cdr3_aa: CASSSHRVGYTF
j_call: TRBJ1-2
v_call: TRBV9
clone_size: .
d_call: .

cdr3_nt: TGCGCCAGCAGCTTAAATGGGGGGCTCTGGTCACCCCTCCACTTT
cdr3_aa: CASSLNGGLWSPLHF
j_call: TRBJ1-6
v_call: TRBV5-1
clone_size: .
d_call: .